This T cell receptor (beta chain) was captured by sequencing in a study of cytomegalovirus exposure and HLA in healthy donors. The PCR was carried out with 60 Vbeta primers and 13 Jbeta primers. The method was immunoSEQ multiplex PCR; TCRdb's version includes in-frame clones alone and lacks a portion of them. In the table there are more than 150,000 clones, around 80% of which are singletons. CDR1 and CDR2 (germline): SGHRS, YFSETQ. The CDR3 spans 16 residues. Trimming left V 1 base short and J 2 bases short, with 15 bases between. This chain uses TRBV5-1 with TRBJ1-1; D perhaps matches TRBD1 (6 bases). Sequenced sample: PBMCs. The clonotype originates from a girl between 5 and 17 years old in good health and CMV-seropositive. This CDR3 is CASSLPGGSLNTEAFF. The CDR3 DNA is TGCGCCAGCAGCTTGCCTGGGGGCAGTTTAAACACTGAAGCTTTCTTT. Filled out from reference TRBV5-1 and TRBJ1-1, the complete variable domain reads KAGVTQTPRYLIKTRGQQVTLSCSPISGHRSVSWYQQTPGQGLQFLFEYFSETQRNKGNFPGRFSGRQFSNSRSEMNVSTLELGDSALYLCASSLPGGSLNTEAFFGQGTRLTVV.